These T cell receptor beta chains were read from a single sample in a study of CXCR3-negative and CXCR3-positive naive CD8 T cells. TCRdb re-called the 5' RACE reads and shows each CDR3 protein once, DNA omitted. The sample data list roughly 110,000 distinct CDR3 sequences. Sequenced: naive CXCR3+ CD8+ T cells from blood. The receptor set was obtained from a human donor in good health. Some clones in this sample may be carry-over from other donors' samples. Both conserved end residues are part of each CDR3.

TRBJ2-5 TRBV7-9 CASRQEAQETQYF
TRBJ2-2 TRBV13 CASSGRTENTGELFF
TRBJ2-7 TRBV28 CASSQPGTGDYEQYF
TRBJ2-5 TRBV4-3 CASSRHRGWVETQYF
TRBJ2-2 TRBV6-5 CASFDRGNTGELFF
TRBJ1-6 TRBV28 CASSLTPGKLHF
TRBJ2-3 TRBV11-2 CASRLAADTQYF
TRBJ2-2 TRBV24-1 CATGRVAGELFF
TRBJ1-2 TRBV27 CASSLDRVNYGYTF
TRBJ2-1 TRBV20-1 CSARVVRAGDYNEQFF
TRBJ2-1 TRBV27 CASTLIGTGLSVGYEQFF
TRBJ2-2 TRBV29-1 CSVVPLTGELFF
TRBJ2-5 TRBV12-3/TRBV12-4 CASSLSFSGETQYF
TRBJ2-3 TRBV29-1 CSVDGHSTDTQYF
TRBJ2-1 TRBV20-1 CSARDPLAGGPYEQFF
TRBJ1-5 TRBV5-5 CASSIVGGWDQPQHF
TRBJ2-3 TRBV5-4 CASSSYHGDTQYF
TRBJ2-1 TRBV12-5 CASAMSQGEYNEQFF
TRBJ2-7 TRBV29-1 CSVTTGGASYEQYF
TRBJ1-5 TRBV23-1 CASSQGGGGNGPSNQPQHF
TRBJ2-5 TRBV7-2 CASSWIITSGEETQYF
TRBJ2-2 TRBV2 CARQGDGELFF
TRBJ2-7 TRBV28 CASRSPLGQYF
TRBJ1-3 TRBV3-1 CASSQDRQDGNTIYF
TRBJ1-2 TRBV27 CASSFGTGPYGYTF
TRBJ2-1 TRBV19 CASSRDYYNEQFF
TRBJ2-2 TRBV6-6 CASSYLNGGELFF
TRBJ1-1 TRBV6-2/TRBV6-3 CASSYVVSTDTLLTEAFF
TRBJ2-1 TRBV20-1 CSAREPTSGINNEQFF
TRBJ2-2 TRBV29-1 CSVDTSGVGAGELFF
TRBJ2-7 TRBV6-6 CASSYSTGDVYEQYF
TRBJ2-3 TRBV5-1 CASSFSGTTDTQYF